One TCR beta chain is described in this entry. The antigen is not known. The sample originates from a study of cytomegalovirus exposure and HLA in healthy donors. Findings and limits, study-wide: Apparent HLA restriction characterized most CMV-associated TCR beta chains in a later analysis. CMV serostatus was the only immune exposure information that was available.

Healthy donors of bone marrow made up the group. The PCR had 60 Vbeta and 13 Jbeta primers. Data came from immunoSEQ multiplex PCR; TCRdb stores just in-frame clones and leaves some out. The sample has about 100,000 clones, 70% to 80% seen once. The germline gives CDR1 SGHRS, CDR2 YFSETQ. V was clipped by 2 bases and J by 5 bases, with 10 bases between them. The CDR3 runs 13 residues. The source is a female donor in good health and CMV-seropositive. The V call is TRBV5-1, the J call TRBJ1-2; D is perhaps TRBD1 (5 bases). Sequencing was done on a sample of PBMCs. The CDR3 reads CASSLGVVYGYTF. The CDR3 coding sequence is TGCGCCAGCAGCTTAGGGGTCGTGTATGGCTACACCTTC.